The entry below describes one T cell receptor beta chain. This entry is derived from a study of blood T cell repertoires in COVID-19. Across the whole study: PBMCs, B-cell-depleted T cells, or T cells were the source of the cDNA or gDNA that made up the material.

CDR1 and CDR2 from the germline V gene are SGHNT and YYREEE (reference sequence). V lost 4 bases and J lost 6, with 14 bases in between. This CDR3 comprises 14 residues. The repertoire was sequenced with immunoSEQ multiplex PCR; TCRdb's copy has only in-frame clones and lacks some. The table records a few hundred thousand clones, 80% to 90% of them present only once. The sample consisted of peripheral blood. The sequence was obtained from a man aged 35 to 55 who had recovered from COVID-19. The rearrangement joins TRBV5-4 to TRBJ2-1, with D possibly TRBD2 on 6 matching bases. The DNA for the CDR3 is TGTGCCAGCAGCCCCCGGGACTCCACCAATGAGCAGTTCTTC. Protein product: CASSPRDSTNEQFF. The full variable domain, completed using reference TRBV5-4 and TRBJ2-1, is ETGVTQSPTHLIKTRGQQVTLRCSSQSGHNTVSWYQQALGQGPQFIFQYYREEENGRGNFPPRFSGLQFPNYSSELNVNALELDDSALYLCASSPRDSTNEQFFGPGTRLTVL.